These T cell receptor beta chains were read from a single sample in a study of shared clonotypes between healthy human individuals. Assay: immunoSEQ multiplex PCR; the TCRdb copy retains only in-frame clones and omits some. The data hold about 2.2 million clones, with just over 90% observed a single time. Material for sequencing was naive CD8+ T cells from PBMCs. The receptor set was obtained from a man between 18 and 29 years old in good health. Some clones in this sample may be carry-over from other donors' samples. CDR3s include the opening cysteine and the closing phenylalanine or tryptophan. Fields, in order: D gene, V gene, J gene, clone size, CDR3 protein, CDR3 DNA. A D gene is named only where the DNA matches it firmly. For some rows the clone size is stated as once, few or many, or as a class when expanded; others skip it.

NA	TRBV4-2	TRBJ1-3	NA	CASSQAPPAGEADTIYF	TGTGCCAGCAGCCAAGCCCCCCCCGCAGGCGAGGCGGACACCATATATTTT
TRBD2	TRBV27	TRBJ2-5	NA	CASSLLSRAGLVQETQYF	TGTGCCAGCAGTTTACTGAGTAGGGCGGGACTAGTCCAAGAGACCCAGTACTTC
TRBD2	TRBV15	TRBJ2-5	NA	CATSLAGGPGPTQYF	TGTGCCACCAGCCTAGCGGGAGGGCCAGGGCCGACCCAGTACTTC
TRBD1	TRBV6-5	TRBJ1-1	few	CASSYSRAGGTEAFF	TGTGCCAGCAGTTACTCGAGGGCAGGGGGCACTGAAGCTTTCTTT
NA	TRBV9	TRBJ2-2	once	CASSVVLNTGELFF	TGTGCCAGCAGCGTAGTCCTGAACACCGGGGAGCTGTTTTTT
TRBD2	TRBV5-1	TRBJ2-1	NA	CASSPGLADYNEQFF	TGCGCCAGCAGCCCGGGACTAGCGGACTACAATGAGCAGTTCTTC
NA	TRBV28	TRBJ2-1	NA	CASSFSPRLAYNEQFF	TGTGCCAGCAGTTTTTCTCCGAGACTAGCCTACAATGAGCAGTTCTTC
TRBD1	TRBV19	TRBJ2-2	NA	CASSNTGGGELFF	TGTGCCAGTAGTAATACAGGGGGCGGGGAGCTGTTTTTT
NA	TRBV6-1	TRBJ2-2	NA	CASRQTNTGELFF	TGTGCCAGCAGACAGACGAACACCGGGGAGCTGTTTTTT
TRBD2	TRBV27	TRBJ2-1	NA	CASRGGRLNNEQFF	TGTGCCAGCAGGGGCGGGAGGCTAAACAATGAGCAGTTCTTC
NA	TRBV27	TRBJ1-4	NA	CASSLLGFNEKLFF	TGTGCCAGCAGTTTGTTGGGGTTTAACGAAAAACTGTTTTTT
NA	TRBV2	TRBJ1-2	NA	CASSTPLRANGYTF	TGTGCCAGCAGTACCCCCCTTCGTGCAAATGGCTACACCTTC
TRBD2	TRBV15	TRBJ2-3	once	CATSRARTSGTDTQYF	TGTGCCACCAGCAGAGCCAGGACTAGCGGCACAGATACGCAGTATTTT
TRBD1	TRBV9	TRBJ2-6	NA	CASSVATGGLSGANVLTF	TGTGCCAGCAGCGTGGCGACAGGGGGCTTATCTGGGGCCAACGTCCTGACTTTC
NA	TRBV6-4	TRBJ2-2	NA	CASSDSGIDLPGELFF	TGTGCCAGCAGTGACTCGGGTATCGACCTCCCCGGGGAGCTGTTTTTT
NA	TRBV20-1	TRBJ2-2	NA	CSARTPGELFF	TGCAGTGCTAGGACCCCCGGGGAGCTGTTTTTT
TRBD1	TRBV5-1	TRBJ1-2	once	CASSLEVKGADGYTF	TGCGCCAGCAGCTTGGAGGTAAAGGGGGCGGATGGCTACACCTTC
NA	TRBV27	TRBJ2-5	NA	CASSTKKIGTETQYF	TGTGCCAGCAGTACGAAAAAGATCGGGACGGAGACCCAGTACTTC
TRBD1	TRBV28	TRBJ2-3	NA	CASSDRGSTDTQYF	TGTGCCAGCAGTGACAGGGGAAGCACAGATACGCAGTATTTT
NA	TRBV7-3	TRBJ2-7	NA	CASSLTCWSGKYEQYF	TGTGCCAGCAGCTTAACGTGTTGGAGCGGTAAGTACGAGCAGTACTTC